These 24 T cell receptor beta chains were all obtained from the same sample, sequenced in a study of response to subunit inactivated influenza vaccine. Each CDR3 protein is one row after TCRdb ran MiXCR on the RT-PCR reads. In the table there are 500,000 to 700,000 distinct CDR3 sequences, under 30% of which are singletons. This sample was shared with a second study, whose subject was T cells expressing NK-cell markers. According to that study: Scientists made TCR beta cDNA using 5'RACE template switching with UMIs.

The sample was CD4+ T cells sorted from PBMCs, taken less than 13 days after vaccination. All receptors derive from a man aged 50 or older who received an inactivated influenza vaccine.

This clonotype has ten or more counts. The V call is TRBV29-1, the J call TRBJ2-1; D might be TRBD1 or TRBD2, each matching 5 bases. The V end was cut by 4 bases, the J end by 3 bases, with 13 bases between. The CDR3 has 14 residues. The germline CDR1 and CDR2 sequences are SQVTM and ANQGSEA. The CDR3 coding sequence is TGCAGCGTTGCGGGGCGTAACTACTACAATGAGCAGTTCTTC. It encodes CSVAGRNYYNEQFF.

This clonotype appeared a few times. The V gene is TRBV29-1, the J gene TRBJ1-3; D might be TRBD1 (5 bases). Germline V gene lookup returns CDR1 SQVTM and CDR2 ANQGSEA. The length of the CDR3 is 14 residues. V dropped 6 bases and J dropped 0 bases, with 12 bases sitting between them. The CDR3 DNA sequence: TGCAGCGTCTCGGGACCGAGCTCTGGAAACACCATATATTTT. Amino acids: CSVSGPSSGNTIYF.

J is TRBJ1-1 and V is TRBV20-1, with D tentatively TRBD1 (5 bases). Germline CDR1 reads DFQATT; CDR2 reads SNEGSKA (reference sequence). Trimming shortened V by 1 base and J by 1 base, and 13 bases separated the two germline ends. This CDR3 spans 15 amino acids. This CDR3 is CSARVRAWKNTEAFF. In DNA form, the CDR3 reads TGCAGTGCTAGAGTCAGGGCGTGGAAGAACACTGAAGCTTTCTTT.

This clonotype appeared a few times. The chain recombines TRBV7-2 with TRBJ2-7; 8 bases map to TRBD1. The CDR3 length is 15 residues. Per the germline V gene, CDR1 is SGHTA and CDR2 is FQGNSA. J was trimmed by 6 bases and V by 5 bases; bases with no gene match: 12. CDR3 amino acids: CASSAGTGWSIEQYF. The DNA of the CDR3 is TGTGCCAGCAGCGCTGGGACAGGCTGGTCGATCGAGCAGTACTTC.

The chain is built from TRBV21-1 and TRBJ2-7; TRBD2 is the table's D call and was not checked against the DNA. TRBV21-1 is a known pseudogene. This CDR3 has 16 amino acids. The CDR3 reads CASRWLAGASSYEQYF. CDR3 in DNA: TGTGCCAGCCGGTGGCTAGCGGGAGCCAGCTCCTACGAGCAGTACTTC.

There are many counts of this clonotype. The chain links TRBV7-2 to TRBJ2-1; 8 nucleotides match TRBD2. J gave up 7 bases and V 0 bases, and 11 bases lay outside the gene matches. The germline gives CDR1 SGHTA, CDR2 FQGNSA. CDR3 size: 17 residues. The CDR3 sequence: CASSLAFPQRESNEQFF. The CDR3 nucleotides are TGTGCCAGCAGCTTAGCGTTCCCCCAGCGGGAGAGTAATGAGCAGTTCTTC.

The DNA of the CDR3 is TGCAGTGCTAGCCCTTATACGGGACAGGGCTATACTAACTATGGCTACACCTTC. Its protein product is CSASPYTGQGYTNYGYTF. The chain carries TRBV20-1 and TRBJ1-2, with 9 bases that match TRBD1. The V gene end was trimmed by 3 bases and the J gene end by 0 bases; junction bases not matched to a gene: 14. This CDR3 is 18 amino acids long. Germline V lookup: CDR1 DFQATT, CDR2 SNEGSKA (reference sequence).

This rearrangement joins TRBV5-1 to TRBJ1-1; no reliable D call. Looked up from germline, CDR1 is SGHRS and CDR2 is YFSETQ. The germline V and J ends were trimmed by 1 base and 1 base, with 14 bases remaining between them. There are 16 residues in the CDR3. Written as DNA, the CDR3 is TGCGCCAGCAGCTTGAAGCGGACCTTAGGGAACACTGAAGCTTTCTTT. This codes for CASSLKRTLGNTEAFF.

This clonotype has only one observation. The rearrangement joins TRBV24-1 to TRBJ2-2; the D gene could be TRBD1 or TRBD2 (5 bases each). Trimming removed 8 bases at V and 5 bases at J, with 8 bases between. CDR1 is KGHDR, CDR2 SFDVKD, per germline. The CDR3 contains 12 residues. In DNA form, the CDR3 reads TGTGCCACCACAGGGACGACCGGGGAGCTGTTTTTT. It translates to CATTGTTGELFF.

This clonotype has a handful of counts. This chain connects TRBV3-1 to TRBJ1-1; D uncertain. The CDR3 has 17 amino acids. V lost 3 bases and J lost 3, with 20 bases in between. Germline V gives CDR1 LGHDT, CDR2 YNNKEL (reference sequence). The chain's CDR3 is CASSHTGSLVLYTEAFF. CDR3 DNA: TGTGCCAGCAGCCATACGGGGTCGCTGGTACTGTACACTGAAGCTTTCTTT.

The V call is TRBV11-2, the J call TRBJ2-3, with D perhaps given as TRBD1 or TRBD2 (6 bases each). V was shortened by 5 bases and J by 0 bases, with 18 bases between the two germline ends. The CDR3 is 17 residues long. CDR1 and CDR2 from the germline V gene are SGHAT and FQNNGV. CDR3 nucleotide sequence: TGTGCCAGCAGCACCGCCCCCCGGGGGCTTAGCACAGATACGCAGTATTTT. It codes for CASSTAPRGLSTDTQYF.

This chain joins TRBV12-3 or TRBV12-4 and TRBJ2-7; tentative D call: TRBD1 (7 bases). The CDR3 consists of 16 residues. V was clipped by 5 bases and J by 1 base, with 18 bases between them. Here the CDR3 reads CASSHQSQGGSYEQYF. The DNA for the CDR3 is TGTGCCAGCAGTCACCAATCCCAGGGGGGTTCCTACGAGCAGTACTTC.

This chain joins TRBV20-1 and TRBJ2-1, with 10 bases aligning to TRBD1. Germline trimming cut 3 bases from V and 9 bases from J; bases unmatched to any gene: 8. The CDR3 is 14 residues long. Germline V gene sequence: CDR1 DFQATT, CDR2 SNEGSKA (reference sequence). The CDR3 bases are TGCAGTGCTAGTAGGTGGGACAGGGGTTTTGAGCAGTTCTTC. Residues: CSASRWDRGFEQFF.

The chain employs TRBV6-5 and TRBJ2-7; TRBD1 might be the D (6 bases). This CDR3 has 19 amino acids. Looked up from germline, CDR1 is MNHEY and CDR2 is SVGAGI. V lost 0 bases and J lost 2, with 23 bases in between. The CDR3 DNA sequence: TGTGCCAGCAGTTACTCGACTCTACCAGGACAGCTCCTTCCCTACGAGCAGTACTTC. Encoded protein: CASSYSTLPGQLLPYEQYF.

The chain has TRBV10-3 and TRBJ2-2; D assignment may be TRBD1 or TRBD2 (5 bases each). V was pared by 8 bases and J by 3 bases, with 16 bases between. Germline V gene sequence: CDR1 ENHRY, CDR2 SYGVKD. This CDR3 comprises 15 residues. The chain's CDR3 is CAIGGARKDTGELFF. The CDR3 region has the DNA TGTGCCATCGGGGGTGCCAGGAAAGACACCGGGGAGCTGTTTTTT.

This clonotype was counted ten times or more. This sequence joins TRBV18 and TRBJ2-3; D gene unclear. The CDR3 contains 15 residues. Trimming removed 8 bases at V and 2 bases at J, with 17 bases between. The germline V gene encodes CDR1 KGHSH and CDR2 LQKENI. The CDR3: CASNPVGTPTDTQYF. In DNA form, the CDR3 reads TGTGCCAGCAACCCGGTGGGAACCCCCACAGATACGCAGTATTTT.

This chain uses TRBV27 with TRBJ1-1; D unresolved. The V gene's germline CDR1 is MNHEY and CDR2 SMNVEV (reference sequence). V was clipped by 3 bases and J by 6 bases, with 11 bases between them. The CDR3 covers 13 residues. For the CDR3, the DNA is TGTGCCAGCAGTTTGATGAGTTCTTCTGAAGCTTTCTTT. Translating gives CASSLMSSSEAFF.

The V and J genes are TRBV5-5 and TRBJ1-4; 7 nucleotides agree with TRBD1. Germline lookup yields CDR1 SGHKS and CDR2 YYEKEE (reference sequence). This CDR3 contains 16 residues. V shed 1 base, J shed 1 base, and the junction held 4 bases outside the gene matches. In nucleotides, the CDR3 is TGTGCCAGCAGCTTGACCCGACAGGGAACTAATGAAAAACTGTTTTTT. It encodes CASSLTRQGTNEKLFF.

At least ten counts were recorded for this clonotype. In DNA form, the CDR3 reads TGTGCCAGCAGATCCGGGACAGGGTCCTACGAGCAGTACTTC. Translated: CASRSGTGSYEQYF. The V call is TRBV7-9, the J call TRBJ2-7; the match to TRBD1 covers 9 bases. The CDR3 is made up of 14 amino acids. In germline, CDR1 is SEHNR, CDR2 FQNEAQ (reference sequence). The V gene end was trimmed by 6 bases and the J gene end by 1 base; junction bases not matched to a gene: 4.

Only a few counts were recorded for this clonotype. The rearrangement links TRBV12-3 or TRBV12-4 to TRBJ2-1, with D maybe TRBD1 (5 bases). V lost 3 bases, J lost 8 bases, and 17 bases lay in between. This CDR3 is 15 amino acids long. CDR3 sequence: CASSFGVGPSDEQFF. The CDR3, as DNA: TGTGCCAGCAGTTTTGGTGTGGGGCCGTCAGATGAGCAGTTCTTC.

This clonotype came up a few times. The chain joins TRBV20-1 to TRBJ2-7, with 9 bases fitting TRBD2. V lost 0 bases, J lost 4 bases, and 10 bases stayed unmatched. The CDR3 runs to 16 residues. Germline V gives CDR1 DFQATT, CDR2 SNEGSKA (reference sequence). CDR3 protein: CSARDYATSGRYEQYF. The CDR3 nucleotides are TGCAGTGCTAGAGATTATGCGACTAGCGGACGTTACGAGCAGTACTTC.

J is TRBJ2-7 and V is TRBV11-1, with TRBD2 matching over 13 bases. After removal of 5 bases from V and 3 bases from J, the junction contained 16 bases not matched to a gene. Germline V gives CDR1 SGHAT, CDR2 FQDESV (reference sequence). The CDR3 sequence is 19 residues long. The CDR3 DNA follows: TGTGCCAGCAGCCGCCGGAACAGTGGGACTAGCGGGGTACACTACGAGCAGTACTTC. Its translation: CASSRRNSGTSGVHYEQYF.

The CDR3 spells CATSDLRQEQFF. In DNA form, the CDR3 reads TGTGCCACCAGTGATTTGCGGCAGGAGCAGTTCTTC. The chain links TRBV24-1 to TRBJ2-1; D gene unclear. Germline V CDR1 and CDR2: KGHDR, SFDVKD. The CDR3 is 12 amino acids. V was clipped by 0 bases and J by 10 bases, with 6 bases between them.

The genes are TRBV28 and TRBJ1-5, with unresolved D. Germline CDR1 is MDHEN and CDR2 is SYDVKM. The V and J ends lost 2 bases and 4 bases respectively, with 9 bases between them. This CDR3 region has 14 residues. The CDR3 DNA is TGTGCCAGCAGTTTACCCTTAGGGAATCAGCCCCAGCATTTT. Translation gives CASSLPLGNQPQHF.